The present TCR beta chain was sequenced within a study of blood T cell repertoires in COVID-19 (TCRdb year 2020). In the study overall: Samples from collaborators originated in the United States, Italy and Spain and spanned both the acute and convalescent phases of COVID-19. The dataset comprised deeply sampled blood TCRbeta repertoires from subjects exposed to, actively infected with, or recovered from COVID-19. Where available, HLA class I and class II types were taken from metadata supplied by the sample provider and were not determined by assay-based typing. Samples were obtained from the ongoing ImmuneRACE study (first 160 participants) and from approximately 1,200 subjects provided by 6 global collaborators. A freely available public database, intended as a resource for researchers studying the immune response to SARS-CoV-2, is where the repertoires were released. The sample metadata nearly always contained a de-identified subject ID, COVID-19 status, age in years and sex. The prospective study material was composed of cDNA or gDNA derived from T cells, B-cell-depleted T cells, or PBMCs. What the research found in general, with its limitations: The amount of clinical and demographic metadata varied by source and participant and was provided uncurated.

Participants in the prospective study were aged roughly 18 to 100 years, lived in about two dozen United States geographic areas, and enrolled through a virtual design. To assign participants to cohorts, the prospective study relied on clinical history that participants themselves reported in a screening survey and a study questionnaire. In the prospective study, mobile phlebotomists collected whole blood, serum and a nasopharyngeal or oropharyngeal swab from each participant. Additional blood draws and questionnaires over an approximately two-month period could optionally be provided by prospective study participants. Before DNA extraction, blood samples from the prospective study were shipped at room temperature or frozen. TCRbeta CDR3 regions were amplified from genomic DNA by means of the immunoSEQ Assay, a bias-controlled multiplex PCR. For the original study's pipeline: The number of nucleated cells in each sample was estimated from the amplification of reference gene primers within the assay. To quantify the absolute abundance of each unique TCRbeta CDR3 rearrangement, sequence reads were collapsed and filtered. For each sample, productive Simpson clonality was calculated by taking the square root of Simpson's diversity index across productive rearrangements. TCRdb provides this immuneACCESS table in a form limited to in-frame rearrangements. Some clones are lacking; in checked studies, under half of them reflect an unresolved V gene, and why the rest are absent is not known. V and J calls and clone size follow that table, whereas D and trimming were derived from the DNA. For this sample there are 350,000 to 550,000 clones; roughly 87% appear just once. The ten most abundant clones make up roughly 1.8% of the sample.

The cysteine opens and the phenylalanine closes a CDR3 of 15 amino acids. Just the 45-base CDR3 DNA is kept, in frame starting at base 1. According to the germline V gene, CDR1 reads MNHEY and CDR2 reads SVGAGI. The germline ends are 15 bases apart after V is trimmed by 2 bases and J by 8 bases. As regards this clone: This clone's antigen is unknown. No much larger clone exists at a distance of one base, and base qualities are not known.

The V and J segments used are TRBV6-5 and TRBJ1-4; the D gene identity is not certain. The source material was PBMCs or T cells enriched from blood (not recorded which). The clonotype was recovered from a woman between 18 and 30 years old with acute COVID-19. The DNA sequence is TGTGCCAGCAGTTACCGGGGAGTCTCGAACGAAAAACTGTTTTTT. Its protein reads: CASSYRGVSNEKLFF.